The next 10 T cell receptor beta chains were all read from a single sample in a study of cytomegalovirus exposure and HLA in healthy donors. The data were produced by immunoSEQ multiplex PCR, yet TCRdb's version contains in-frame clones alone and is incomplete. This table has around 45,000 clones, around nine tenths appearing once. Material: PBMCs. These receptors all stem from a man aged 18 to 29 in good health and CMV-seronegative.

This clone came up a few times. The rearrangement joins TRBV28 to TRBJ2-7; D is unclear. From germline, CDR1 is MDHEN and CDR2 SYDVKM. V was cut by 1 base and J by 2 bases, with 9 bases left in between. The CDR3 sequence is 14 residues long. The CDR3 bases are TGTGCCAGCAGTTTATTTGAGATTCCCTACGAGCAGTACTTC. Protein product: CASSLFEIPYEQYF.

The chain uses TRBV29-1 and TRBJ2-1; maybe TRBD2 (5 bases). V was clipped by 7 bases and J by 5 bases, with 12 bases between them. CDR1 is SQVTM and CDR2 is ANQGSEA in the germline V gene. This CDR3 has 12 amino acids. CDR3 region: CSARTVNNEQFF. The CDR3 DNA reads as TGCAGCGCTCGGACTGTTAACAATGAGCAGTTCTTC.

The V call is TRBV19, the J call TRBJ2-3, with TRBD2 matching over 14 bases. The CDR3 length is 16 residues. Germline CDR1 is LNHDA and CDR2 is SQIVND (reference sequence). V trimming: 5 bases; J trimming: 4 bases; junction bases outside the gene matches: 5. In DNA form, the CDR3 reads TGTGCCAGTAGTCCCCCGGGACTAGCGGGAGCAGATACGCAGTATTTT. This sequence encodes CASSPPGLAGADTQYF. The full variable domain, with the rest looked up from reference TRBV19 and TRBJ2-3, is DGGITQSPKYLFRKEGQNVTLSCEQNLNHDAMYWYRQDPGQGLRLIYYSQIVNDFQKGDIAEGYSVSREKKESFPLTVTSAQKNPTAFYLCASSPPGLAGADTQYFGPGTRLTVL.

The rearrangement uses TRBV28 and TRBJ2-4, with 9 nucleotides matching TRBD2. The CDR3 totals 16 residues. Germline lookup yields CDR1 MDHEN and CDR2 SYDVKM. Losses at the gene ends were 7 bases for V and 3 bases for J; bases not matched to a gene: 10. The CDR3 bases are TGTGCCAGCACGCTGGGCGGCGGGAGGGACAAAAACATTCAGTACTTC. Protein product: CASTLGGGRDKNIQYF.

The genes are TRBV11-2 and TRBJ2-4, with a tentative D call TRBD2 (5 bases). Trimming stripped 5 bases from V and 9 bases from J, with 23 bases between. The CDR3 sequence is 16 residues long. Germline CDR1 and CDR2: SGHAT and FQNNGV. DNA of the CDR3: TGTGCCAGCAGCCCGAGGGCTAGGGAAAAGTTAGGCATTCAGTACTTC. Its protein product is CASSPRAREKLGIQYF.

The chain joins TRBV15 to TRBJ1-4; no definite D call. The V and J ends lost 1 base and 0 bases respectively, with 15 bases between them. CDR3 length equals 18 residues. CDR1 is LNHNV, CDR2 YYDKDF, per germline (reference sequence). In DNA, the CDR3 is TGTGCCACCAGCAGAGCAACAGCAGTTACGGCAACTAATGAAAAACTGTTTTTT. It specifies CATSRATAVTATNEKLFF.

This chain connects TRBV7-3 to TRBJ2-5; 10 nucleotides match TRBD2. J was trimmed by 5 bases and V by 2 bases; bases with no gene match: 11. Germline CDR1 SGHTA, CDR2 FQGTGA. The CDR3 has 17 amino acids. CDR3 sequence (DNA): TGTGCCAGCAGCTTAGGGCCGGAGCGGGAGGGGGAGGAGACCCAGTACTTC. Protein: CASSLGPEREGEETQYF.

The CDR3 bases are TGTGCCAGCAGCGTCACCTCGGGCGGGGAGCTGTTTTTT. Encoded protein: CASSVTSGGELFF. The chain has TRBV11-3 and TRBJ2-2, with D hard to call. This CDR3 is built from 13 residues. CDR1 is SGHNT, CDR2 YENEEA, per germline. The V gene lost 5 bases and the J gene lost 7 bases, with 11 bases spanning the gap.

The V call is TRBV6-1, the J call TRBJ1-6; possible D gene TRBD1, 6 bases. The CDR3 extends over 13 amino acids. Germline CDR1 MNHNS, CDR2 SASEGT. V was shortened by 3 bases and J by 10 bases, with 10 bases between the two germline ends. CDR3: CASSEGGHSPLHF. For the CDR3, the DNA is TGTGCCAGCAGTGAGGGGGGGCACTCACCCCTCCACTTT.

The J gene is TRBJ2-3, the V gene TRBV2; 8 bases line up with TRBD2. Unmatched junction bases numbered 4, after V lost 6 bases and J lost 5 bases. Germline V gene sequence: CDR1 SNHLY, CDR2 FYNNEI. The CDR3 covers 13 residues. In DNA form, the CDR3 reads TGTGCCAGCAGGACTAGCGCCCAAGATACGCAGTATTTT. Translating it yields CASRTSAQDTQYF.